Shown below are 23 T cell receptor beta chains from a single sample sequenced in a study of metastatic and nonmetastatic thyroid tumors. Using MiXCR, TCRdb re-called clones from the PCR reads. The sample shows tens of thousands of clones, around 10% of them seen only once. Nobody among the patients had been given any treatment before thyroid surgery. The sequencing sample was made of blood. These receptors were collected from a male donor with papillary thyroid cancer or a benign thyroid nodule (not recorded which). Some clones in this sample may be carry-over from other donors' samples.

Turning to this clone: This sequence may be a read error, since a much larger clone differs from it by one base. The CDR3 region is CSTSRTAQETQYF. In nucleotides, the CDR3 is TGCAGTACTAGCCGGACAGCCCAAGAGACCCAGTACTTC. The chain carries TRBV20-1 and TRBJ2-5; D may match TRBD1 or TRBD2 (6 bases each). This CDR3 is 13 amino acids long. Germline assignment: CDR1 DFQATT and CDR2 SNEGSKA (reference sequence).

This clone occurred many times. The V call is TRBV30, the J call TRBJ1-2; D ambiguous. Germline CDR1 reads GTSNPN; CDR2 reads SVGIG (reference sequence). CDR3 size: 11 residues. V was pared by 0 bases and J by 8 bases, with 7 bases between. The CDR3 is CAWSVLRGYTF. Written as DNA, the CDR3 is TGTGCCTGGAGTGTACTGCGGGGCTACACCTTC. Combining the CDR3 with reference TRBV30 and TRBJ1-2 gives the whole variable domain SQTIHQWPATLVQPVGSPLSLECTVEGTSNPNLYWYRQAAGRGLQLLFYSVGIGQISSEVPQNLSASRPQDRQFILSSKKLLLSDSGFYLCAWSVLRGYTFGSGTRLTVV.

This clone was recorded at least ten times. The chain carries TRBV29-1 and TRBJ1-4; D gene ambiguous. CDR1 SQVTM and CDR2 ANQGSEA come from the germline V gene. CDR3 size: 14 residues. Trimming took 5 bases from V and 0 from J, leaving 10 bases between them. The CDR3, as DNA: TGCAGCGTTAGGACCGGTACAACTAATGAAAAACTGTTTTTT. Protein product: CSVRTGTTNEKLFF. Full variable domain (rest looked up from reference TRBV29-1 and TRBJ1-4): SAVISQKPSRDICQRGTSLTIQCQVDSQVTMMFWYRQQPGQSLTLIATANQGSEATYESGFVIDKFPISRPNLTFSTLTVSNMSPEDSSIYLCSVRTGTTNEKLFFGSGTQLSVL.

This clone was detected many times. The CDR3 spells CSAEGAGTAQETQYF. As DNA, the CDR3 is TGCAGTGCGGAGGGTGCGGGGACCGCACAAGAGACCCAGTACTTC. V gene TRBV20-1 combines with J gene TRBJ2-5; a possible D gene is TRBD2 (6 bases). The CDR3 extends over 15 amino acids. Trimming removed 6 bases at V and 2 bases at J, with 19 bases between. CDR1 is DFQATT and CDR2 is SNEGSKA in the germline V gene (reference sequence).

This clone was counted at least ten times. The chain combines TRBV7-2 with TRBJ1-1; D perhaps matches TRBD1 (5 bases). In germline, CDR1 is SGHTA, CDR2 FQGNSA. This CDR3 region has 15 residues. The V gene lost 4 bases and the J gene lost 0 bases, with 12 bases spanning the gap. This CDR3 reads CASSSTGHVNTEAFF. The DNA of the CDR3 is TGTGCCAGCAGCTCTACCGGACACGTGAACACTGAAGCTTTCTTT.

Many counts were recorded for this clone. One end of the junction does not line up with germline, which may come from a read error. CDR3 DNA: TGTGCCAGTAGTCTAGAGACAGGGACAAGACTCTATGGCTACACCTTC. Translation gives CASSLETGTRLYGYTF. The genes are TRBV19 and TRBJ1-2, with 7 bases identical to TRBD1. CDR1 is LNHDA and CDR2 is SQIVND in the germline V gene (reference sequence). The length of the CDR3 is 16 residues.

This chain links TRBV6-2 or TRBV6-3 with TRBJ1-1, with D perhaps TRBD1 (6 bases). The germline V gene has CDR1 MNHEY and CDR2 SVGEGT. The ends were cut back, 5 bases at V and 0 bases at J, with 13 bases in the middle. The CDR3 has 15 residues. CDR3 loop: CASSDRNRVNTEAFF. CDR3 DNA: TGTGCCAGCAGTGACCGAAACAGGGTGAACACTGAAGCTTTCTTT.

Ten or more counts support this clone. The rearrangement uses TRBV27 and TRBJ2-3, with TRBD2 matching over 11 bases. Unmatched junction bases numbered 15, after V lost 3 bases and J lost 1 base. This CDR3 region has 20 residues. Germline CDR1 is MNHEY and CDR2 is SMNVEV (reference sequence). The CDR3 DNA sequence: TGTGCCAGCAGTTTGTCTTCCCTAGCGGGAGGCATTTCTGGCACAGATACGCAGTATTTT. The encoded protein is CASSLSSLAGGISGTDTQYF.

This clone was seen at least ten times. The chain is built from TRBV19 and TRBJ2-4; TRBD2 matches at 11 bases. V was clipped by 3 bases and J by 1 base; unmatched bases: 2. CDR3 length: 16 amino acids. The germline CDR1 and CDR2 sequences are LNHDA and SQIVND (reference sequence). CDR3 DNA sequence: TGTGCCAGTAGTATTTGGACTAGCGGGGCCAAAAACATTCAGTACTTC. This gives the protein CASSIWTSGAKNIQYF.

Remarks on this clone: A much larger clone is a single base away; this may be a read error. The same CDR3 arises from other DNA sequences in this sample as well. The rearrangement links TRBV28 to TRBJ1-2; D perhaps matches TRBD1 (5 bases). The CDR3 is 15 amino acids. Trimming shortened V by 5 bases and J by 7 bases, and 20 bases separated the two germline ends. From germline, CDR1 is MDHEN and CDR2 SYDVKM. The CDR3 here is CASSLRGTLWGGYTF. CDR3 sequence (DNA): TGTGCCAGCAGTCTCCGCGGGACTCTTTGGGGTGGCTACACCTTC.

Notes on this clone: A much bigger clone sits one base away, suggesting this may be a read error. Other DNA sequences within the sample encode an identical CDR3. The chain's CDR3 is CSASQLAGVRTDTQYF. CDR3 DNA sequence: TGCAGTGCTAGTCAACTAGCGGGAGTAAGGACAGATACGCAGTATTTT. V gene TRBV20-1 combines with J gene TRBJ2-3, with 11 bases lining up with TRBD2. V lost 3 bases and J lost 3; bases outside the gene matches: 8. Germline V lookup: CDR1 DFQATT, CDR2 SNEGSKA (reference sequence). The CDR3 is 16 amino acids.

To note about this clone: Just one base apart from a much larger clone, this may be a read error. The J gene is TRBJ2-5, the V gene TRBV7-3, with D perhaps TRBD1 (5 bases). Germline loops: CDR1 SGHTA, CDR2 FQGTGA. The CDR3 totals 15 residues. With 5 bases removed from V and 8 bases from J, the gap between germline ends came to 21 bases. Here the CDR3 DNA reads TGTGCCAGCAGCATGCCGACAGTGGGGCATGGTACCCAGTACTTC. Encoded protein: CASSMPTVGHGTQYF.

This clone has more than one count but fewer than ten. The chain couples TRBV3-1 to TRBJ1-4; 9 bases are shared with TRBD1. From germline, CDR1 is LGHDT and CDR2 YNNKEL (reference sequence). Losses at the gene ends were 2 bases for V and 8 bases for J; bases not matched to a gene: 12. The CDR3 totals 17 residues. For the CDR3, the DNA is TGTGCCAGCAGCCAAAGGAAGGGGGGACAGGGCAGGGAAAAACTGTTTTTT. Translated, it gives CASSQRKGGQGREKLFF.

This rearrangement joins TRBV6-6 to TRBJ1-2; D unclear. The V gene lost 2 bases and the J gene lost 7 bases, with 17 bases spanning the gap. This CDR3 comprises 15 residues. The germline V gene has CDR1 MNHNY and CDR2 SVGAGI (reference sequence). The CDR3 DNA follows: TGTGCCAGCAGTTACCTGCCGCTCCTGGACTGTGGCTACACCTTC. It is translated as CASSYLPLLDCGYTF.

This clone has at least ten counts. The gene calls are TRBV7-2 and TRBJ2-1, with TRBD2 matching 9 bases. CDR3 length: 14 residues. CDR1 SGHTA and CDR2 FQGNSA come from the germline V gene. With V trimmed by 5 bases and J by 4 bases, 3 bases remained unmatched. The CDR3 DNA sequence: TGTGCCAGCAGCAAACTAGCGGGTTACAATGAGCAGTTCTTC. Residues: CASSKLAGYNEQFF.

This clone showed up many times. This chain connects TRBV29-1 to TRBJ1-2, with D possibly TRBD1 on 5 matching bases. Trimming pared 4 bases from V and 0 bases from J, leaving 9 bases between. Germline V gene sequence: CDR1 SQVTM, CDR2 ANQGSEA. The CDR3 is made up of 13 amino acids. CDR3 amino acids: CSVVGGTNYGYTF. The CDR3, as DNA: TGCAGCGTTGTGGGGGGGACTAACTATGGCTACACCTTC.

This clone was counted ten times or more. The V gene is TRBV6-2 or TRBV6-3, the J gene TRBJ1-1; D not resolved. Germline CDR1 and CDR2: MNHEY and SVGEGT. The CDR3 runs 15 residues. V was cut by 6 bases and J by 1 base, with 15 bases left in between. CDR3 nucleotide sequence: TGTGCCAGCAGCCATAATTATAGGCAGAACACTGAAGCTTTCTTT. Translated, it gives CASSHNYRQNTEAFF.

As concerns this clone: Germline is not matched at one junction end, which may reflect a read error. V is TRBV7-6 and J is TRBJ2-7, with TRBD2 identical over 12 bases. CDR1 is SGHVS and CDR2 is FNYEAQ in the germline V gene. CDR3 length equals 17 residues. This CDR3 reads CASSLDTSGGISYKQYF. CDR3 nucleotide sequence: TGTGCCAGCAGCTTAGATACTAGCGGGGGGATTTCCTACAAGCAGTACTTC.

For this clone: A much more abundant neighbour one base away suggests this may be a read error. The chain has TRBV2 and TRBJ2-7; no firm D call. Germline values: CDR1 SNHLY, CDR2 FYNNEI. CDR3 size: 16 residues. V was pared by 3 bases and J by 4 bases, with 19 bases between. CDR3 DNA: TGTGCCAGCAGTGATTATTCTATATTGGGCCTATACGAGCAGTACTTC. It is translated as CASSDYSILGLYEQYF.

This clone has a handful of counts. The chain is built from TRBV28 and TRBJ2-7; TRBD2 might be the D (5 bases). The CDR3 is 17 residues long. V lost 6 bases to trimming and J lost 4 bases, with 25 bases between them. Per germline, CDR1 MDHEN and CDR2 SYDVKM. The CDR3 DNA sequence: TGTGCCAGCAGCCTTGGGTTCGGAAAGGACTTCTCATACGAGCAGTACTTC. It codes for CASSLGFGKDFSYEQYF.

This clone appeared many times. This rearrangement joins TRBV12-3 or TRBV12-4 to TRBJ1-1, with a possible D match to TRBD1 (6 bases). CDR3 size: 14 residues. V gave up 5 bases and J gave up 1 base, with 11 bases separating them. This CDR3 is CASSLGHRNTEAFF. CDR3 in DNA: TGTGCCAGCAGTCTGGGACATAGGAACACTGAAGCTTTCTTT.

There are a few counts of this clone. The chain recombines TRBV6-1 with TRBJ2-7; TRBD2 is a possible D gene (5 bases). Germline CDR1 MNHNS, CDR2 SASEGT. The CDR3 loop spans 13 amino acids. The V end lost 3 bases, the J end lost 6 bases, and 12 bases lay between the germline ends. CDR3 amino acids: CASSDSLASEQYF. CDR3 bases: TGTGCCAGCAGTGACTCCTTAGCGAGCGAGCAGTACTTC.

This clone was counted at least ten times. This rearrangement joins TRBV27 to TRBJ2-7, with 7 bases fitting TRBD1. The CDR3 loop spans 15 amino acids. Germline assignment: CDR1 MNHEY and CDR2 SMNVEV (reference sequence). V was pared by 6 bases and J by 4 bases, with 12 bases of the junction left unmatched. CDR3 nucleotide sequence: TGTGCCAGCAGGCCCCAGGGACAGAACCTATACGAGCAGTACTTC. As protein: CASRPQGQNLYEQYF.